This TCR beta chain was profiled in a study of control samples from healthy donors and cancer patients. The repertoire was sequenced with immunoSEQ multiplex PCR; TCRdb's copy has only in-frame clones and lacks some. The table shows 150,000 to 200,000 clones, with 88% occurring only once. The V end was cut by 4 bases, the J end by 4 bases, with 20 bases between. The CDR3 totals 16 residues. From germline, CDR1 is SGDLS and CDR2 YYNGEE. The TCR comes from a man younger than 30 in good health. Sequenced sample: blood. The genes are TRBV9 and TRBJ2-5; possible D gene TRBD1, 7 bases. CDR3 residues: CASSLQTGRMTETQYF. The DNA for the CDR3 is TGTGCCAGCAGCCTGCAGACAGGGAGGATGACAGAGACCCAGTACTTC.